These T cell receptor beta chains were read from a single sample in a study of T cell responses to AZD1222 COVID-19 vaccine. Assay: immunoSEQ multiplex PCR; the TCRdb copy retains only in-frame clones and omits some. Of some 170,000 clones detected, 85% to 95% appear once; the ten largest clones hold approximately 5.5%. This sample comprised peripheral blood, obtained 28 days after the second AZD1222 dose. These receptor sequences come from an adult who received the AZD1222 COVID-19 vaccine. Each CDR3 is given with its conserved first and last residue. Each record gives: CDR3 protein, CDR3 DNA, D gene, J gene, CDR3 length, V gene, clone size. A D gene is named only where the DNA matches it firmly. Clone sizes are given selectively: once, few, many, or a class where the clone is expanded.

CASSLDPPSGYTF | TGTGCCAGCAGTTTAGACCCTCCCAGCGGCTACACCTTC | . | TRBJ1-2 | 13 | TRBV6-5 | .
CASSPTGGPQETQYF | TGTGCCAGCTCACCGACAGGGGGCCCTCAAGAGACCCAGTACTTC | TRBD1 | TRBJ2-5 | 15 | TRBV18 | .
CATSVGGLNQPQHF | TGTGCCACCAGCGTAGGGGGGCTCAATCAGCCCCAGCATTTT | . | TRBJ1-5 | 14 | TRBV15 | .
CASSPRAGAHNEQFF | TGCGCCAGCAGCCCGAGAGCGGGAGCCCACAATGAGCAGTTCTTC | TRBD2 | TRBJ2-1 | 15 | TRBV4-1 | once
CASSRDWSGHIYGYTF | TGTGCCAGTAGTCGCGATTGGTCGGGACACATATATGGCTACACCTTC | . | TRBJ1-2 | 16 | TRBV19 | .
CASSVSPGTQPQHF | TGTGCCAGCAGCGTATCCCCAGGGACTCAGCCCCAGCATTTT | . | TRBJ1-5 | 14 | TRBV9 | .
CASSLETPSYNEQFF | TGCGCCAGCAGCTTGGAGACTCCCTCCTACAATGAGCAGTTCTTC | . | TRBJ2-1 | 15 | TRBV5-1 | .
CASSPDNGDEQFF | TGTGCCAGCTCACCAGATAACGGCGATGAGCAGTTCTTC | . | TRBJ2-1 | 13 | TRBV18 | .
CASSQDTRKARGGTEAFF | TGCGCCAGCAGCCAAGATACTAGGAAGGCACGGGGGGGTACTGAAGCTTTCTTT | . | TRBJ1-1 | 18 | TRBV4-1 | .
CASSQGWGSANYGYTF | TGTGCCAGCAGCCAAGGTTGGGGATCCGCTAACTATGGCTACACCTTC | . | TRBJ1-2 | 16 | TRBV3-1/TRBV3-2 | .
CASSPQGVGNTIYF | TGTGCCAGCAGCCCACAGGGGGTTGGAAACACCATATATTTT | TRBD1 | TRBJ1-3 | 14 | TRBV9 | few
CASSPGISGTGELFF | TGTGCCAGCAGCCCAGGGATTTCGGGCACCGGGGAGCTGTTTTTT | . | TRBJ2-2 | 15 | TRBV28 | .
CASSPPDGGREKLFF | TGTGCCAGCTCACCACCAGACGGAGGACGGGAAAAACTGTTTTTT | . | TRBJ1-4 | 15 | TRBV18 | .
CASSGTENTEAFF | TGTGCCAGTTCCGGGACAGAGAACACTGAAGCTTTCTTT | TRBD1 | TRBJ1-1 | 13 | TRBV18 | .
CASSYRQWGQPQHF | TGTGCCAGCAGTTACCGACAATGGGGCCAGCCCCAGCATTTT | . | TRBJ1-5 | 14 | TRBV6-5 | .